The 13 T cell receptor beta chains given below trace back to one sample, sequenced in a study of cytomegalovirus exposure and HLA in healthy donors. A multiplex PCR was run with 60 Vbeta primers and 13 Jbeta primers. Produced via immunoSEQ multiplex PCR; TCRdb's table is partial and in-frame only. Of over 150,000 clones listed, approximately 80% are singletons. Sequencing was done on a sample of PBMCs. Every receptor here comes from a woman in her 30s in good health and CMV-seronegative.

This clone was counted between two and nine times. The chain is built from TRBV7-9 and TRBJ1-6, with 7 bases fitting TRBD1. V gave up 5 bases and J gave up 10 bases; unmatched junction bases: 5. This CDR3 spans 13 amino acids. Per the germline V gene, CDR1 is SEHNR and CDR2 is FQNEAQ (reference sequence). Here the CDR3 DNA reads TGTGCCAGCAGCGACAGGGATTCGTCACCCCTCCACTTT. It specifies CASSDRDSSPLHF.

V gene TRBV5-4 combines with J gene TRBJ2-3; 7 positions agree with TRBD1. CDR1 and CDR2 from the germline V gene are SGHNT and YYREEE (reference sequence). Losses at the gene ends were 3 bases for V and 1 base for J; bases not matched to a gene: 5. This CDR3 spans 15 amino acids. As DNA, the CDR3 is TGTGCCAGCAGCTCGGGACAGACGGGCACAGATACGCAGTATTTT. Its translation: CASSSGQTGTDTQYF.

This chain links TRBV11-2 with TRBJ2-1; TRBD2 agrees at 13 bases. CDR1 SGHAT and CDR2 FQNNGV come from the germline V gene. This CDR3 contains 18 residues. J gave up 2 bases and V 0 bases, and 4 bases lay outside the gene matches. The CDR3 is CASSLDGTSGEAYNEQFF. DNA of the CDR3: TGTGCCAGCAGCTTAGATGGGACTAGCGGGGAGGCCTACAATGAGCAGTTCTTC.

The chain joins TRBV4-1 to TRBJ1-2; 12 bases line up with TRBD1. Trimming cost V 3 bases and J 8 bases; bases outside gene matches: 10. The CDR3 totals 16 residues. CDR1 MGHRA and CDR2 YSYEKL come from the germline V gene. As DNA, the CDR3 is TGCGCCAGCAGCCAGCCCGGGACAGGGGGCTCGTTGGGCTACACCTTC. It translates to CASSQPGTGGSLGYTF.

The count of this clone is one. CDR3 DNA sequence: TGCGCCAGCAGCGACCTAGCGGGGGGATTTTACAATGAGCAGTTCTTC. Translating gives CASSDLAGGFYNEQFF. This chain connects TRBV5-1 to TRBJ2-1; TRBD2 aligns across 11 bases. The V segment lost 4 bases and the J segment 4 bases; nucleotides outside the gene matches: 7. CDR1 is SGHRS and CDR2 is YFSETQ in the germline V gene. This CDR3 region has 16 residues. The whole variable domain, remainder taken from reference TRBV5-1 and TRBJ2-1, is KAGVTQTPRYLIKTRGQQVTLSCSPISGHRSVSWYQQTPGQGLQFLFEYFSETQRNKGNFPGRFSGRQFSNSRSEMNVSTLELGDSALYLCASSDLAGGFYNEQFFGPGTRLTVL.

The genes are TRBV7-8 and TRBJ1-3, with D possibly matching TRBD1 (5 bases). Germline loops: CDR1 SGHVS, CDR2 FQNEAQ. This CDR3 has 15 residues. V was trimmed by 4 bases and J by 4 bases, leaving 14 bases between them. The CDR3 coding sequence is TGTGCCAGCAGCTCCCTAAGGGGTGAAGGAAACACCATATATTTT. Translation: CASSSLRGEGNTIYF.

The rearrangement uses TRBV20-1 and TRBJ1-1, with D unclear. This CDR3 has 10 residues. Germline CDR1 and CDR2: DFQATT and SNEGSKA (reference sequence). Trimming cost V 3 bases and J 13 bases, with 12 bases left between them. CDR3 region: CSARAARGFF. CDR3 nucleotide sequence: TGCAGTGCTAGGGCAGCGAGAGGTTTCTTT.

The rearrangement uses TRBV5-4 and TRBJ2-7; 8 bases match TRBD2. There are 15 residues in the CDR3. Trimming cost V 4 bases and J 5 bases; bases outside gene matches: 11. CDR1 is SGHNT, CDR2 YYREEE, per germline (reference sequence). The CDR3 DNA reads TGTGCCAGCAGCCATGGAGCGGGAGTACAGGACGAGCAGTACTTC. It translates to CASSHGAGVQDEQYF.

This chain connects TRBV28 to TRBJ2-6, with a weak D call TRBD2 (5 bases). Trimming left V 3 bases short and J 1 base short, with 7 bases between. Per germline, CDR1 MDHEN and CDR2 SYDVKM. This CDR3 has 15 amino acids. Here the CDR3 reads CASSFSGSGANVLTF. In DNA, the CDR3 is TGTGCCAGCAGTTTTTCGGGATCTGGGGCCAACGTCCTGACTTTC. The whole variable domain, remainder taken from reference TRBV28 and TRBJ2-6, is DVKVTQSSRYLVKRTGEKVFLECVQDMDHENMFWYRQDPGLGLRLIYFSYDVKMKEKGDIPEGYSVSREKKERFSLILESASTNQTSMYLCASSFSGSGANVLTFGAGSRLTVL.

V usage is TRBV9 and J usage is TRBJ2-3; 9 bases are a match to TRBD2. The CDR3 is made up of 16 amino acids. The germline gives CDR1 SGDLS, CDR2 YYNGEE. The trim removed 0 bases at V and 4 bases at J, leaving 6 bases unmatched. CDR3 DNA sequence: TGTGCCAGCAGCGTAGATATAGCGGGAGTGGCAGATACGCAGTATTTT. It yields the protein CASSVDIAGVADTQYF.

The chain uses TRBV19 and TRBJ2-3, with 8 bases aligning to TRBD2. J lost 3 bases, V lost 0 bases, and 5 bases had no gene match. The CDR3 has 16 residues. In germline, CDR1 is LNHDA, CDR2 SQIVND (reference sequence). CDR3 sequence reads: CASSIDLRGGTDTQYF. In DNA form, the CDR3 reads TGTGCCAGTAGTATAGACCTACGGGGGGGTACAGATACGCAGTATTTT.

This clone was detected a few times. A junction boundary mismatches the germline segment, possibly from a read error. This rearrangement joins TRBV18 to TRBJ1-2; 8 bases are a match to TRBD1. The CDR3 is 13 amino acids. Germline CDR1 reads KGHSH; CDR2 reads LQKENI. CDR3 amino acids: CASSLPQGAIYPF. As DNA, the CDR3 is TGTGCCAGCTCCCTCCCGCAGGGGGCAATCTACCCCTTC.

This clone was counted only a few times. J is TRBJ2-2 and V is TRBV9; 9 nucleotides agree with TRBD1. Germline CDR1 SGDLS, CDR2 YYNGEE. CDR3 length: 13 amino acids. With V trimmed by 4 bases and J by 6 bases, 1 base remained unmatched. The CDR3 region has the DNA TGTGCCAGCAGCCGGACAGGGGCCGGGGAGCTGTTTTTT. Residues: CASSRTGAGELFF.